Below are 2 T cell receptor beta chains sequenced from a single sample in a study of regulatory T cells in long-lasting Graves disease. In building TCR beta libraries, iRepertoire HTBI primers were used together with Arm-PCR of CDR3 regions. TCRdb re-called the multiplex PCR reads through MiXCR, storing one row per CDR3 protein. The sample holds more than 400,000 distinct CDR3 sequences, under 20% seen once. Time point described: newly diagnosed GD, antithyroid drugs for less than 3 months. Researchers made the TCR library from RNA that was extracted from PBMCs. The same specimen was also included in a second study, on T cells in Graves' hyperthyroidism and ophthalmopathy.

The sample was peripheral blood mononuclear cells (PBMCs), taken at new diagnosis, from a patient treated with antithyroid drugs. These receptors came from a man between 40 and 49 years old with Graves disease.

There are many counts of this clonotype. This chain links TRBV11-3 with TRBJ2-1; D perhaps matches TRBD2 (6 bases). The CDR3 has 15 residues. Trimming removed 5 bases at V and 2 bases at J, with 13 bases between. CDR1 is SGHNT and CDR2 is YENEEA in the germline V gene. CDR3 sequence: CASSPGETAYNEQFF. The CDR3 DNA is TGTGCCAGCAGCCCGGGAGAGACGGCCTACAATGAGCAGTTCTTC.

This clonotype has ten or more counts. The V gene is TRBV9, the J gene TRBJ2-1; 10 bases map to TRBD2. The CDR3 is 16 amino acids. J was trimmed by 0 bases and V by 2 bases; bases with no gene match: 2. The V gene's germline CDR1 is SGDLS and CDR2 YYNGEE. CDR3 protein: CASSVSGRSSYNEQFF. In DNA, the CDR3 is TGTGCCAGCAGCGTTAGCGGGAGGAGCTCCTACAATGAGCAGTTCTTC.